Each of the 19 T cell receptor beta chains below was sequenced from the same sample in a study of human T cells and chemical hapten exposure. Indicated time point: patch test 1, 2 weeks after DPC sensitization. Described treatment: therapeutic diphenylcyclopropenone sensitization with weekly scalp DPC. TCRdb redid the calling of the RACE reads with MiXCR, one entry per CDR3 protein. Among around 100,000 distinct CDR3 sequences listed, around 10% were seen once. Specimen: whole blood, collected in connection with sensitization to the hapten diphenylcyclopropenone (DPC). All receptors come from a woman aged 40 to 50 with alopecia areata. Some clones in this sample may be carry-over from other donors' samples.

This clonotype was detected many times. The chain employs TRBV25-1 and TRBJ2-2; unclear D gene. From germline, CDR1 is MGHDK and CDR2 SYGVNS. V was shortened by 3 bases and J by 5 bases, with 10 bases between the two germline ends. CDR3 size: 14 residues. CDR3 DNA: TGTGCCAGCAGTGATAGGGTGGGGACCGGGGAGCTGTTTTTT. It codes for CASSDRVGTGELFF.

This clonotype appeared many times. V gene TRBV12-3 or TRBV12-4 combines with J gene TRBJ2-1; D gene unclear. This CDR3 comprises 15 residues. Trimming took off 3 bases at V and 0 bases at J, with 9 bases between the two ends. The CDR3 nucleotides read TGTGCCAGCAGTTTTGCGGAAATCTCCTACAATGAGCAGTTCTTC. Translation gives CASSFAEISYNEQFF.

This clonotype has ten or more counts. The chain combines TRBV20-1 with TRBJ2-7; D is uncertain. The V gene's germline CDR1 is DFQATT and CDR2 SNEGSKA (reference sequence). The CDR3 is 15 residues long. V was shortened by 0 bases and J by 0 bases, with 12 bases between the two germline ends. CDR3 in DNA: TGCAGTGCTAGAGATCTGTCCAGAAGCTCCTACGAGCAGTACTTC. Its translation is CSARDLSRSSYEQYF.

A few counts support this clonotype. V and J are TRBV20-1 and TRBJ2-7; D possibly corresponds to TRBD1 (6 bases). The CDR3 sequence is 12 residues long. Trimming removed 5 bases from V and 2 bases from J, with 10 bases in between. Per germline, CDR1 DFQATT and CDR2 SNEGSKA (reference sequence). In nucleotides, the CDR3 is TGCAGTGCTCATACAGGGCCCTACGAGCAGTACTTC. Its translation is CSAHTGPYEQYF.

This clonotype was seen many times. The J gene is TRBJ2-7, the V gene TRBV13; unclear D gene. Germline assignment: CDR1 PRHDT and CDR2 FYEKMQ (reference sequence). There are 16 residues in the CDR3. The V gene lost 1 base and the J gene lost 1 base, with 14 bases spanning the gap. The DNA for the CDR3 is TGTGCCAGCAGCTTAGCGGGCAGTCCTCTATCCTACGAGCAGTACTTC. It is translated as CASSLAGSPLSYEQYF.

This clonotype was detected ten times or more. The J gene is TRBJ2-7, the V gene TRBV10-1; D is uncertain. V lost 4 bases and J 4 bases, leaving 26 bases between the germline ends. Germline V gene data show CDR1 as WNHNN and CDR2 as SYGVQD (reference sequence). This CDR3 region has 18 residues. The CDR3 DNA follows: TGCGCCAGCAGTGGAGCCAATGTGTCTACCCAGAAGTCTTACGAGCAGTACTTC. Protein sequence: CASSGANVSTQKSYEQYF.

This clonotype was seen repeatedly, ten times or more. This rearrangement joins TRBV3-1 to TRBJ2-7, with D perhaps matching TRBD1 (5 bases). Per the germline V gene, CDR1 is LGHDT and CDR2 is YNNKEL (reference sequence). V lost 4 bases and J 3 bases, leaving 16 bases between the germline ends. The CDR3 runs 15 residues. CDR3 in amino acids: CASSPPGPGLYEQYF. The DNA of the CDR3 is TGTGCCAGCAGCCCCCCCGGTCCAGGGCTCTACGAGCAGTACTTC.

In this sample, this clonotype turned up many times. The chain recombines TRBV6-6 with TRBJ2-7; the match to TRBD2 covers 8 bases. CDR1 and CDR2 (germline): MNHNY, SVGAGI (reference sequence). This CDR3 is 12 amino acids long. Trimming removed 10 bases from V and 5 bases from J; junction bases left unmatched: 7. The CDR3 loop reads CATAGGNNEQYF. The CDR3 DNA sequence: TGTGCCACGGCGGGGGGAAACAACGAGCAGTACTTC.

This clonotype was detected once. A much larger clone lies one base from this, so it may be a read error. The gene calls are TRBV29-1 and TRBJ2-1, with D uncertain. This CDR3 spans 13 amino acids. V lost 4 bases to trimming and J lost 9 bases, with 16 bases between them. The germline gives CDR1 SQVTM, CDR2 ANQGSEA. CDR3 sequence reads: CSVVGVLGIEQFF. The CDR3, as DNA: TGCAGCGTTGTTGGGGTACTGGGCATTGAGCAGTTCTTC.

The CDR3 nucleotides are TGTGCCAGCAGTGCCGGGATGAACACTGAAGCTTTCTTT. Protein product: CASSAGMNTEAFF. J is TRBJ1-1 and V is TRBV6-4; no clear D gene. The CDR3 runs 13 residues. Germline CDR1 is MRHNA and CDR2 is SNTAGT. V was clipped by 4 bases and J by 0 bases, with 6 bases between them.

This clonotype was observed at least ten times. The rearrangement links TRBV9 to TRBJ2-7; 8 bases are shared with TRBD1. Germline-derived CDR1 and CDR2 are SGDLS and YYNGEE. Germline trimming cut 4 bases from V and 0 bases from J; bases unmatched to any gene: 9. This CDR3 is 16 amino acids long. CDR3 loop: CASSPRQGSRSYEQYF. For the CDR3, the DNA is TGTGCCAGCAGCCCCCGACAGGGGTCTCGCTCCTACGAGCAGTACTTC.

This clonotype was observed many times. The chain uses TRBV19 and TRBJ2-3, with D perhaps given as TRBD1 or TRBD2 (5 bases each). The CDR3 extends over 15 amino acids. CDR1 is LNHDA and CDR2 is SQIVND in the germline V gene (reference sequence). Between the trimmed V and J ends, which lost 3 bases and 0 bases, there was a span of 10 bases. The CDR3: CASSIDGASTDTQYF. The CDR3 DNA reads as TGTGCCAGTAGTATCGACGGGGCCAGCACAGATACGCAGTATTTT.

The chain links TRBV3-1 to TRBJ1-1, with D perhaps matching TRBD1 (5 bases). The CDR3 covers 13 residues. CDR1 and CDR2 (germline): LGHDT, YNNKEL (reference sequence). The germline V and J ends were trimmed by 4 bases and 6 bases, with 12 bases remaining between them. The CDR3 nucleotides are TGTGCCAGCAGCCGGGGGGACCGGTCTGAAGCTTTCTTT. Protein: CASSRGDRSEAFF.

The table lists this clonotype with many counts. The CDR3 spells CATSGTVNTGELFF. CDR3 nucleotides: TGTGCCACGTCCGGGACTGTGAACACCGGGGAGCTGTTTTTT. The chain uses TRBV24-1 and TRBJ2-2, with D possibly matching TRBD2 (6 bases). Trimming left V 10 bases short and J 1 base short, with 12 bases between. The CDR3 is 14 residues long. Germline lookup yields CDR1 KGHDR and CDR2 SFDVKD.

The rearrangement links TRBV10-3 to TRBJ2-7; D remains ambiguous. Germline values: CDR1 ENHRY, CDR2 SYGVKD. The CDR3 contains 11 residues. The V gene lost 10 bases and the J gene lost 4 bases, with 11 bases spanning the gap. CDR3 protein: CATTDLYEQYF. CDR3 nucleotides: TGTGCCACTACGGACCTTTACGAGCAGTACTTC.

This clonotype was detected only a few times. The chain carries TRBV27 and TRBJ2-7; 7 nucleotides agree with TRBD1. Germline lookup yields CDR1 MNHEY and CDR2 SMNVEV (reference sequence). V gave up 5 bases and J gave up 0 bases; unmatched junction bases: 4. The CDR3 is made up of 14 amino acids. The CDR3 sequence is CASSVRDSSYEQYF. The CDR3 DNA reads TGTGCCAGCAGTGTCCGGGACAGCTCCTACGAGCAGTACTTC.

The chain uses TRBV20-1 and TRBJ2-1, with D unresolved. The germline V gene encodes CDR1 DFQATT and CDR2 SNEGSKA (reference sequence). The CDR3 has 12 amino acids. V was trimmed by 3 bases and J by 7 bases, leaving 10 bases between them. The CDR3 region has the DNA TGCAGTGCTAGCTGGCGGTTAAATGAGCAGTTCTTC. The encoded protein is CSASWRLNEQFF.

Worth noting for this clonotype: A much more abundant neighbour one base away suggests this may be a read error. The J gene is TRBJ1-5, the V gene TRBV3-1; perhaps TRBD1 as D (5 bases). The CDR3 extends over 14 amino acids. Germline assignment: CDR1 LGHDT and CDR2 YNNKEL (reference sequence). As DNA, the CDR3 is TGTGCCAACAGCCCCCGGGACCACGGTCAGCCCCAGCATTTT. As protein: CANSPRDHGQPQHF.

V usage is TRBV5-1 and J usage is TRBJ2-3; 8 nucleotides line up with TRBD1. After removal of 0 bases from V and 4 bases from J, the junction contained 13 bases not matched to a gene. In germline, CDR1 is SGHRS, CDR2 YFSETQ. CDR3 length equals 18 residues. DNA for the CDR3: TGCGCCAGCAGCTTGGTTACGGCTTACGGGACAGGCGCAGATACGCAGTATTTT. This gives the protein CASSLVTAYGTGADTQYF.